This passage covers 32 T cell receptor beta chains from one sample sequenced in a study of shared clonotypes between healthy human individuals. The assay was immunoSEQ multiplex PCR, and TCRdb's table has in-frame clones only and misses some. The data contain around 1,900,000 clones, 80% to 95% of them singletons. CD8 cells regarded as naive lacked CD45RO, were positively chosen for CCR7, and omitted terminally differentiated effector memory CD45RA+ cells. The sequencing input was naive CD8+ T cells from PBMCs. The origin of the receptors is a man aged 18 to 35 in good health. Some clones in this sample may be carry-over from other donors' samples.

V and J are TRBV4-1 and TRBJ2-7, with D possibly matching TRBD1 (7 bases). V was trimmed by 6 bases and J by 2 bases, leaving 14 bases between them. CDR1 and CDR2 (germline): MGHRA, YSYEKL. The CDR3 consists of 14 residues. The CDR3 coding sequence is TGCGCCAGCAGACTGCGGGACAGTACCTACGAGCAGTACTTC. Its protein is CASRLRDSTYEQYF.

V is TRBV7-6 and J is TRBJ2-5; TRBD1 matches at 10 bases. CDR3 length: 17 amino acids. Trimming took 2 bases from V and 0 from J; bases not matched to a gene: 6. Germline CDR1 reads SGHVS; CDR2 reads FNYEAQ. The CDR3 protein is CASSLWGGQGYQETQYF. Here the CDR3 DNA reads TGTGCCAGCAGCTTATGGGGGGGACAGGGGTACCAAGAGACCCAGTACTTC. The full variable domain, rest sourced from reference TRBV7-6 and TRBJ2-5, is GAGVSQSPRYKVTKRGQDVALRCDPISGHVSLYWYRQALGQGPEFLTYFNYEAQQDKSGLPNDRFSAERPEGSISTLTIQRTEQRDSAMYRCASSLWGGQGYQETQYFGPGTRLLVL.

The chain links TRBV11-3 to TRBJ2-1; D is possibly TRBD2 (6 bases). Per the germline V gene, CDR1 is SGHNT and CDR2 is YENEEA. Trimming took off 4 bases at V and 7 bases at J, with 14 bases between the two ends. This CDR3 spans 14 amino acids. The CDR3 loop is CASSSAGSRNEQFF. In nucleotides, the CDR3 is TGTGCCAGCAGCTCGGCGGGATCTCGAAATGAGCAGTTCTTC.

The J gene is TRBJ2-7, the V gene TRBV6-1; D gene ambiguous. Germline V gene sequence: CDR1 MNHNS, CDR2 SASEGT. The length of the CDR3 is 13 residues. V lost 3 bases and J 0 bases, leaving 6 bases between the germline ends. The CDR3 sequence: CASSDFGSYEQYF. DNA for the CDR3: TGTGCCAGCAGTGACTTTGGCTCCTACGAGCAGTACTTC.

The chain recombines TRBV10-3 with TRBJ2-7; 7 bases are shared with TRBD1. The germline V gene encodes CDR1 ENHRY and CDR2 SYGVKD. This CDR3 spans 15 amino acids. The V segment lost 9 bases and the J segment 3 bases; nucleotides outside the gene matches: 14. CDR3 nucleotides: TGTGCCATTAAAAGCGAAGGGACAGCTCTCTACGAGCAGTACTTC. Its translation: CAIKSEGTALYEQYF.

The chain couples TRBV15 to TRBJ1-5; TRBD1 matches 7 bases. In germline, CDR1 is LNHNV, CDR2 YYDKDF (reference sequence). V lost 6 bases to trimming and J lost 5 bases; unmatched junction nucleotides: 10. The CDR3 loop spans 15 amino acids. The CDR3 sequence is CATRAFGTAYQPQHF. The CDR3 DNA reads as TGTGCCACCAGGGCTTTCGGGACAGCTTATCAGCCCCAGCATTTT.

The rearrangement uses TRBV15 and TRBJ2-3; 10 nucleotides line up with TRBD1. CDR1 is LNHNV and CDR2 is YYDKDF in the germline V gene (reference sequence). V dropped 0 bases and J dropped 4; count of bases not matched to a gene: 4. CDR3 length: 16 amino acids. In DNA form, the CDR3 reads TGTGCCACCAGCAGAGAACCGGGACAGGGGCCAGATACGCAGTATTTT. Translating it yields CATSREPGQGPDTQYF.

This sequence joins TRBV29-1 and TRBJ2-7; D ambiguous. V lost 3 bases, J lost 4 bases, and 10 bases lay in between. The germline gives CDR1 SQVTM, CDR2 ANQGSEA. CDR3 size: 12 residues. The CDR3: CSVELGDYEQYF. The CDR3 bases are TGCAGCGTTGAGTTGGGTGATTACGAGCAGTACTTC.

As to this clone: The sample holds other DNA sequences that translate to the same CDR3. The genes are TRBV2 and TRBJ2-1; D unresolved. Trimming shortened V by 7 bases and J by 0 bases, and 10 bases separated the two germline ends. The germline V gene has CDR1 SNHLY and CDR2 FYNNEI. The CDR3 runs to 14 residues. CDR3 sequence reads: CASIGRDSYNEQFF. The CDR3 DNA sequence: TGTGCCAGCATTGGAAGGGACTCCTACAATGAGCAGTTCTTC.

Turning to this clone: Other DNA sequences in this sample translate to the same CDR3. V is TRBV9 and J is TRBJ1-1; 9 bases are shared with TRBD1. Germline V gene data show CDR1 as SGDLS and CDR2 as YYNGEE. CDR3 length equals 14 residues. The V gene end was trimmed by 3 bases and the J gene end by 3 bases; junction bases not matched to a gene: 3. The CDR3 coding sequence is TGTGCCAGCAGCGCTGACAGGGGGTACACTGAAGCTTTCTTT. It encodes CASSADRGYTEAFF.

This chain connects TRBV28 to TRBJ1-2; 8 bases map to TRBD1. Germline V gene sequence: CDR1 MDHEN, CDR2 SYDVKM. The V and J ends lost 6 bases and 4 bases, in that order; junction bases with no gene match: 7. The CDR3 is made up of 14 amino acids. This chain's CDR3 is CASSRTGLIYGYTF. CDR3 DNA sequence: TGTGCCAGCAGCCGGACAGGGCTAATCTATGGCTACACCTTC.

V usage is TRBV6-5 and J usage is TRBJ2-7; D is uncertain. The V gene lost 4 bases and the J gene lost 2 bases, with 6 bases spanning the gap. From germline, CDR1 is MNHEY and CDR2 SVGAGI. This CDR3 spans 12 amino acids. CDR3 nucleotide sequence: TGTGCCAGCAGTTTCGGAACCTACGAGCAGTACTTC. Translating gives CASSFGTYEQYF.

V and J are TRBV29-1 and TRBJ2-1; maybe TRBD2 (5 bases). This CDR3 is built from 12 residues. Trimming cost V 7 bases and J 8 bases, with 15 bases left between them. The germline CDR1 and CDR2 sequences are SQVTM and ANQGSEA. CDR3 region: CSGGSLADEQFF. In DNA form, the CDR3 reads TGCAGCGGTGGTAGTCTAGCAGATGAGCAGTTCTTC.

In the case of this clone: At the DNA level, this CDR3 is encoded by other sequences in the same sample as well. J is TRBJ1-1 and V is TRBV27, with TRBD1 matching 11 bases. V shed 6 bases, J shed 1 base, and the junction held 4 bases outside the gene matches. CDR1 is MNHEY and CDR2 is SMNVEV in the germline V gene (reference sequence). This CDR3 contains 15 residues. The DNA of the CDR3 is TGTGCCAGCAGCCTCGGACAGGGGGCGAACACTGAAGCTTTCTTT. This sequence encodes CASSLGQGANTEAFF.

The rearrangement joins TRBV27 to TRBJ2-7, with D tentatively TRBD1 (5 bases). There are 15 residues in the CDR3. V lost 6 bases, J lost 0 bases, and 15 bases lay in between. Germline V gene data show CDR1 as MNHEY and CDR2 as SMNVEV (reference sequence). The CDR3 DNA follows: TGTGCCAGCAGCACAAGAGACAGCAGCTCCTACGAGCAGTACTTC. As protein: CASSTRDSSSYEQYF.

The chain is built from TRBV7-7 and TRBJ2-3, with 8 bases fitting TRBD2. Germline V lookup: CDR1 SSHAT, CDR2 FNYEAQ (reference sequence). The CDR3 spans 15 residues. V lost 5 bases to trimming and J lost 4 bases; unmatched junction nucleotides: 8. In DNA, the CDR3 is TGTGCCAGCAGCCCTCAGCGGGAGAGGGCAGATACGCAGTATTTT. Its protein product is CASSPQRERADTQYF.

This chain connects TRBV5-1 to TRBJ2-7, with D possibly being TRBD1 (5 bases). Per the germline V gene, CDR1 is SGHRS and CDR2 is YFSETQ. The length of the CDR3 is 13 residues. V lost 0 bases to trimming and J lost 5 bases, with 9 bases between them. The CDR3 protein is CASSLGSRDEQYF. In nucleotides, the CDR3 is TGCGCCAGCAGCTTGGGGAGCAGGGACGAGCAGTACTTC.

The chain combines TRBV14 with TRBJ2-1, with D perhaps TRBD2 (5 bases). This CDR3 comprises 16 residues. The germline gives CDR1 SGHDN, CDR2 FVKESK. The V end lost 0 bases, the J end lost 13 bases, and 22 bases lay between the germline ends. CDR3 sequence (DNA): TGTGCCAGCAGCCAAGATCATTTTGCTCTGGGAGCCCCCCAGTTCTTC. Translated: CASSQDHFALGAPQFF.

The chain recombines TRBV28 with TRBJ1-2; D is uncertain. CDR1 is MDHEN, CDR2 SYDVKM, per germline. CDR3 size: 15 residues. V lost 2 bases and J 8 bases, leaving 18 bases between the germline ends. CDR3 nucleotides: TGTGCCAGCAGTTTAACCCCGGAGTTTATTCAGGGCTACACCTTC. Amino acids: CASSLTPEFIQGYTF.

V is TRBV2 and J is TRBJ1-2; possible D gene TRBD1, 5 bases. The V end was cut by 0 bases, the J end by 7 bases, with 15 bases between. This CDR3 contains 15 residues. Germline V gene lookup returns CDR1 SNHLY and CDR2 FYNNEI. This CDR3 reads CASSEADTPLFGYTF. The CDR3 DNA reads as TGTGCCAGCAGTGAAGCGGACACCCCCCTTTTTGGCTACACCTTC.

The V gene is TRBV10-3, the J gene TRBJ1-2; 7 positions agree with TRBD1. This CDR3 spans 14 amino acids. Trimming cost V 9 bases and J 2 bases; bases outside gene matches: 9. The germline V gene encodes CDR1 ENHRY and CDR2 SYGVKD. The CDR3 DNA sequence: TGTGCCATAAGAGACAGGGCGGCGAACTATGGCTACACCTTC. Residues: CAIRDRAANYGYTF.

The chain joins TRBV5-1 to TRBJ1-2, with TRBD1 matching 12 bases. With V trimmed by 1 base and J by 1 base, 11 bases remained unmatched. Germline CDR1 reads SGHRS; CDR2 reads YFSETQ. This CDR3 has 19 amino acids. This CDR3 is CASSLFPGQGARYNYGYTF. In DNA form, the CDR3 reads TGCGCCAGCAGCTTGTTTCCGGGACAGGGGGCGCGTTATAACTATGGCTACACCTTC.

J is TRBJ1-3 and V is TRBV4-3; TRBD1 matches 8 bases. V gave up 4 bases and J gave up 2 bases; unmatched junction bases: 7. CDR3 size: 16 residues. Per the germline V gene, CDR1 is LGHNA and CDR2 is YSLEER. The CDR3 spells CASSPATGETGNTIYF. CDR3 in DNA: TGCGCCAGCAGCCCCGCGACAGGGGAGACTGGAAACACCATATATTTT.

This rearrangement joins TRBV2 to TRBJ2-4; 12 nucleotides line up with TRBD2. This CDR3 spans 19 amino acids. From germline, CDR1 is SNHLY and CDR2 FYNNEI. V shed 6 bases and J 1 base; nucleotides not matched to a gene: 13. The CDR3 spells CASRGQGLAGGVAKNIQYF. The DNA of the CDR3 is TGTGCCAGCAGGGGACAGGGACTAGCGGGCGGGGTCGCCAAAAACATTCAGTACTTC. The variable domain in full, with the rest retrieved from reference TRBV2 and TRBJ2-4, is EPEVTQTPSHQVTQMGQEVILRCVPISNHLYFYWYRQILGQKVEFLVSFYNNEISEKSEIFDDQFSVERPDGSNFTLKIRSTKLEDSAMYFCASRGQGLAGGVAKNIQYFGAGTRLSVL.

The chain combines TRBV19 with TRBJ1-2; D is perhaps TRBD1 (6 bases). Germline values: CDR1 LNHDA, CDR2 SQIVND (reference sequence). V lost 5 bases and J lost 8, with 12 bases in between. The CDR3 runs 12 residues. CDR3: CASSGRTVGYTF. In DNA, the CDR3 is TGTGCCAGTAGTGGGCGGACAGTCGGCTACACCTTC.

V is TRBV4-1 and J is TRBJ1-1; D is uncertain. Trimming removed 0 bases at V and 4 bases at J, with 9 bases between. Germline loops: CDR1 MGHRA, CDR2 YSYEKL. The CDR3 runs to 14 residues. DNA of the CDR3: TGCGCCAGCAGCCAAGATCAGAGGACCACTGAAGCTTTCTTT. This sequence encodes CASSQDQRTTEAFF.

The rearrangement uses TRBV9 and TRBJ2-7, with D hard to call. Trimming stripped 0 bases from V and 3 bases from J, with 10 bases between. CDR3 size: 14 residues. The germline V gene has CDR1 SGDLS and CDR2 YYNGEE. CDR3 sequence (DNA): TGTGCCAGCAGCGTAGGTATGCCGGGCTACGAGCAGTACTTC. Translation: CASSVGMPGYEQYF.

This CDR3 is CASSQDLRNEQFF. The CDR3 region has the DNA TGTGCCAGCAGCCAAGATCTCCGCAATGAGCAGTTCTTC. The chain links TRBV14 to TRBJ2-1; D not certain. Germline values: CDR1 SGHDN, CDR2 FVKESK. The CDR3 sequence is 13 residues long. The V and J ends lost 0 bases and 6 bases respectively, with 6 bases between them.

The V and J genes are TRBV27 and TRBJ2-1; 7 bases match TRBD2. Trimming took 8 bases from V and 4 from J; bases not matched to a gene: 5. This CDR3 has 13 amino acids. CDR1 is MNHEY, CDR2 SMNVEV, per germline (reference sequence). The CDR3: CASCSGVYNEQFF. The CDR3 nucleotides are TGTGCCAGCTGCAGCGGGGTGTACAATGAGCAGTTCTTC.

The V and J genes are TRBV18 and TRBJ2-2, with TRBD1 identical over 7 bases. CDR1 is KGHSH, CDR2 LQKENI, per germline. V lost 1 base to trimming and J lost 0 bases; unmatched junction nucleotides: 14. This CDR3 is built from 20 residues. This CDR3 reads CASSPREPNRDSSNTGELFF. The CDR3 DNA sequence: TGTGCCAGCTCACCACGGGAACCAAACCGGGACAGCTCGAACACCGGGGAGCTGTTTTTT.

J is TRBJ1-4 and V is TRBV5-6; tentative D call: TRBD1 (5 bases). The CDR3 has 16 residues. V was shortened by 1 base and J by 5 bases, with 15 bases between the two germline ends. The germline gives CDR1 SGHDT, CDR2 YYEEEE. The CDR3 DNA reads as TGTGCCAGCAGCTTGTACCTCGCGGGGCGCAATGAAAAACTGTTTTTT. Encoded protein: CASSLYLAGRNEKLFF. Full variable domain (remainder filled in from reference TRBV5-6 and TRBJ1-4): DAGVTQSPTHLIKTRGQQVTLRCSPKSGHDTVSWYQQALGQGPQFIFQYYEEEERQRGNFPDRFSGHQFPNYSSELNVNALLLGDSALYLCASSLYLAGRNEKLFFGSGTQLSVL.

A word on this clone: Other DNA sequences from this sample encode an identical CDR3 as well. The rearrangement links TRBV10-3 to TRBJ2-1, with 9 bases lining up with TRBD2. Germline V lookup: CDR1 ENHRY, CDR2 SYGVKD. This CDR3 has 16 amino acids. Trimming at V came to 0 bases and at J to 1 base, leaving 1 base not matched to a gene. Here the CDR3 reads CAISESLAGSYNEQFF. CDR3 sequence (DNA): TGTGCCATCAGTGAGTCGCTAGCGGGGTCCTACAATGAGCAGTTCTTC.